This T cell receptor (beta chain) was documented in a study of cytomegalovirus exposure and HLA in healthy donors. Regarding this clone: Other DNA sequences within the sample encode an identical CDR3.

The protocol was immunoSEQ multiplex PCR, while the TCRdb copy is restricted to in-frame clones and leaves out a portion. The sample holds 100,000 to 150,000 clones, approximately 89% seen once. The CDR3 covers 13 residues. V was trimmed by 2 bases and J by 1 base, leaving 5 bases between them. CDR1 MDHEN and CDR2 SYDVKM come from the germline V gene. The V gene is TRBV28, the J gene TRBJ1-2; D is unresolved. Input material: PBMCs. This receptor was identified in a man aged 25 to 40 in good health and CMV-seronegative. The CDR3 loop reads CASSLGLNYGYTF. In DNA form, the CDR3 reads TGTGCCAGCAGTTTAGGGCTTAACTATGGCTACACCTTC.